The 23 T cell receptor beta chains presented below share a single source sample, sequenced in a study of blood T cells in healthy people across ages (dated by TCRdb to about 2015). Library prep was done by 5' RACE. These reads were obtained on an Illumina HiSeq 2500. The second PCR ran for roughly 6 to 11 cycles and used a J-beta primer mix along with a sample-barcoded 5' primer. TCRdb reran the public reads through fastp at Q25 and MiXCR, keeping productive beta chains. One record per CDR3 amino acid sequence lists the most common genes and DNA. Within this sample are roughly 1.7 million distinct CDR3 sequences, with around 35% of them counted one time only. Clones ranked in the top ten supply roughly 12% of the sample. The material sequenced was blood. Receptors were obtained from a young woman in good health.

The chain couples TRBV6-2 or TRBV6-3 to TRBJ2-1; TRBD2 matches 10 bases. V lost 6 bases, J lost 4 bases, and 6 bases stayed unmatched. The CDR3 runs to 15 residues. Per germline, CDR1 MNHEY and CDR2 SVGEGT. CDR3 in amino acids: CASRTPGLAYNEQFF. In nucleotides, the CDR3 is TGTGCCAGCAGAACCCCGGGACTAGCGTACAATGAGCAGTTCTTC.

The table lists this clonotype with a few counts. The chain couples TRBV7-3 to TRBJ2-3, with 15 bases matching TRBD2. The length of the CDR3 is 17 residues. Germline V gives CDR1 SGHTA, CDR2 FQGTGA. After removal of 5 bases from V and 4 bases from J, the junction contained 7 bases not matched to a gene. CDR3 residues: CASSARTSGGAPDTQYF. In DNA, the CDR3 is TGTGCCAGCAGCGCTCGGACTAGCGGGGGGGCACCAGATACGCAGTATTTT. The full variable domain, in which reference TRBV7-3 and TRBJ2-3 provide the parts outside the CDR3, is GAGVSQTPSNKVTEKGKYVELRCDPISGHTALYWYRQSLGQGPEFLIYFQGTGAADDSGLPNDRFFAVRPEGSVSTLKIQRTERGDSAVYLCASSARTSGGAPDTQYFGPGTRLTVL.

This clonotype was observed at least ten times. CDR3 sequence reads: CASNARNNEQFF. CDR3 nucleotides: TGTGCCAGCAATGCCCGGAACAATGAGCAGTTCTTC. This rearrangement joins TRBV12-3 or TRBV12-4 to TRBJ2-1; D not resolved. CDR3 length: 12 amino acids. Trimming stripped 7 bases from V and 5 bases from J, with 9 bases between.

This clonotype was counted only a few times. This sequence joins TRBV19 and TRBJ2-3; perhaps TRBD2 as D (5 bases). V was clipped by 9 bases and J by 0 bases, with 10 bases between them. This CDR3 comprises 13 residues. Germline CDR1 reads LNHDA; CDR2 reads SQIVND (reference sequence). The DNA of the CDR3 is TGTGCCAGAGCGGAGTCTAGCACAGATACGCAGTATTTT. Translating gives CARAESSTDTQYF.

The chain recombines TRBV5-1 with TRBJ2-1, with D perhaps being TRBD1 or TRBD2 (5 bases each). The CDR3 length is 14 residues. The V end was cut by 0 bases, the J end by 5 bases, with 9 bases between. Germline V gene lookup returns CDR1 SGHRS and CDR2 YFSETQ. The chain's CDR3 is CASSLGDGNNEQFF. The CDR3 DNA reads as TGCGCCAGCAGCTTGGGGGACGGAAACAATGAGCAGTTCTTC.

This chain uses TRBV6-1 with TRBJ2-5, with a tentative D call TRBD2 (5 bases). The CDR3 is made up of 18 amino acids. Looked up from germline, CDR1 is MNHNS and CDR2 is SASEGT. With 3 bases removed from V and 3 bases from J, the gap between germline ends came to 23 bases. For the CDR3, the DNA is TGTGCCAGCAGTGACCTGATCATGCTAAGGGAGTTGGAAGAGACCCAGTACTTC. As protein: CASSDLIMLRELEETQYF.

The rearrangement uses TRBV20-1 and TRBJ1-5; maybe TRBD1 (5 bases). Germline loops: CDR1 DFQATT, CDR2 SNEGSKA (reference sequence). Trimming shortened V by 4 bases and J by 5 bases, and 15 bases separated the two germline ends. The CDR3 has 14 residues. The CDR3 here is CSAILGTVDQPQHF. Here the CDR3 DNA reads TGCAGTGCTATCCTCGGGACGGTTGATCAGCCCCAGCATTTT.

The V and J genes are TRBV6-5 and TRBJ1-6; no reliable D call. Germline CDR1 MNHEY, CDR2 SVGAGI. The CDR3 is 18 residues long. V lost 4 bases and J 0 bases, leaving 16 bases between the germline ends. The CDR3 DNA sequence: TGTGCCAGCAGTTGGTCGGCACTCCTAAGCTCCTATAATTCACCCCTCCACTTT. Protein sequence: CASSWSALLSSYNSPLHF.

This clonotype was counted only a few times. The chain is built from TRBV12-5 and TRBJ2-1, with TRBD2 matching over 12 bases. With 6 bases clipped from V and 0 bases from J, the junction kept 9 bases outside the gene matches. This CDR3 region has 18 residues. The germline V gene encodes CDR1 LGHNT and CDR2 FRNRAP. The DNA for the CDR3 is TGTGCTAGTGGGATGACTAGCGGGGGACCTAACTCCTACAATGAGCAGTTCTTC. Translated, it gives CASGMTSGGPNSYNEQFF.

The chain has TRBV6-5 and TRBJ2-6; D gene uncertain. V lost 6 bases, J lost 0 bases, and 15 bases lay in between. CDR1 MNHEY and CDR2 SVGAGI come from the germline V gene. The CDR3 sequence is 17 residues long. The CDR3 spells CASSHSLGSSGANVLTF. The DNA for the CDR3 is TGTGCCAGCAGCCACTCCCTGGGGTCCTCTGGGGCCAACGTCCTGACTTTC.

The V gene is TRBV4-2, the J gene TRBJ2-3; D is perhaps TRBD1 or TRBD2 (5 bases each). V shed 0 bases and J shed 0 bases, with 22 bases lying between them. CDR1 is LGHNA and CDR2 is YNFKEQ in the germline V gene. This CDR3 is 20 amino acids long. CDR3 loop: CASSQERIGPGRSSTDTQYF. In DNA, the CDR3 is TGTGCCAGCAGCCAAGAACGCATTGGTCCGGGGCGTTCTAGCACAGATACGCAGTATTTT.

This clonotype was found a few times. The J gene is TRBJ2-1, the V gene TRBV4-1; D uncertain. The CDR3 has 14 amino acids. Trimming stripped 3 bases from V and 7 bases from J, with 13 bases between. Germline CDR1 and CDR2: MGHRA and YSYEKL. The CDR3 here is CASSQLLLENEQFF. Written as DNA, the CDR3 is TGCGCCAGCAGCCAGCTACTTCTAGAGAATGAGCAGTTCTTC.

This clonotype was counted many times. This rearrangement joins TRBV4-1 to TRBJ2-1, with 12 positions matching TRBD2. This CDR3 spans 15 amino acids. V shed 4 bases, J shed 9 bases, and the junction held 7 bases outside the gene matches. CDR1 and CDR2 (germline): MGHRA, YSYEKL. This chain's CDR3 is CASSRPSGRAFEQFF. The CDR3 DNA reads TGCGCCAGCAGCCGACCTAGCGGGAGGGCCTTTGAGCAGTTCTTC.

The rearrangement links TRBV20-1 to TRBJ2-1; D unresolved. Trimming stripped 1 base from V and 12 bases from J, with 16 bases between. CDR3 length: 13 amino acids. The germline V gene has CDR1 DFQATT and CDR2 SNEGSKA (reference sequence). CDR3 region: CSARGVGNSVQFF. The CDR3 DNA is TGCAGTGCTAGAGGGGTCGGTAATTCGGTGCAGTTCTTC.

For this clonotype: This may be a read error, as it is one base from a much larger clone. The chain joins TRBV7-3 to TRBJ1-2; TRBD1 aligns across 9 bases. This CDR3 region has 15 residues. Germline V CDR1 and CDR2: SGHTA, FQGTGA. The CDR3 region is CTSSPPGQGFYGYTF. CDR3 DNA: TGTACCAGCAGCCCCCCGGGACAGGGTTTTTATGGCTACACCTTC.

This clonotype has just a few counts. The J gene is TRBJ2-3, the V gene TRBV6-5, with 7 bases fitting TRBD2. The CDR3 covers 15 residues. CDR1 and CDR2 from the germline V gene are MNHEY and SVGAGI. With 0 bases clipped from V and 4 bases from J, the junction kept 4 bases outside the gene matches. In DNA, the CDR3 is TGTGCCAGCAGTTACTCGGGAGGGTTGGCAGATACGCAGTATTTT. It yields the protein CASSYSGGLADTQYF.

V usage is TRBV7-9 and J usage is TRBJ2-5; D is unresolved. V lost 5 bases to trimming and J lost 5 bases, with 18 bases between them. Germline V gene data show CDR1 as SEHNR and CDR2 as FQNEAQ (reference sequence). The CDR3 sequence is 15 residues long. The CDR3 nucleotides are TGTGCCAGCAGCCGAAACCGGGTCCCCCGGGAGACCCAGTACTTC. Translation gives CASSRNRVPRETQYF. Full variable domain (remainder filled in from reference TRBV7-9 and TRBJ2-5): DTGVSQNPRHKITKRGQNVTFRCDPISEHNRLYWYRQTLGQGPEFLTYFQNEAQLEKSRLLSDRFSAERPKGSFSTLEIQRTEQGDSAMYLCASSRNRVPRETQYFGPGTRLLVL.

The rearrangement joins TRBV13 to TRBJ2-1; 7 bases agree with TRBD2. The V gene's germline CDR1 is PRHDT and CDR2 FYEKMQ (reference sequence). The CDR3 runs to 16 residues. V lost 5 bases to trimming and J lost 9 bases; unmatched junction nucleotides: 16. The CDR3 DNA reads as TGTGCCAGCAGCCTCGCCCTAGCGGAGGGGAGGGGTGAGCAGTTCTTC. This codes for CASSLALAEGRGEQFF.

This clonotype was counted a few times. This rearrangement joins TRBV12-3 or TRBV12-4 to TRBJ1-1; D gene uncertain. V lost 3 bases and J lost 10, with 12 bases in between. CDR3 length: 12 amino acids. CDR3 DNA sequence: TGTGCCAGCAGTTTCCCTCGGACCGGAGCTTTCTTT. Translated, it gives CASSFPRTGAFF.

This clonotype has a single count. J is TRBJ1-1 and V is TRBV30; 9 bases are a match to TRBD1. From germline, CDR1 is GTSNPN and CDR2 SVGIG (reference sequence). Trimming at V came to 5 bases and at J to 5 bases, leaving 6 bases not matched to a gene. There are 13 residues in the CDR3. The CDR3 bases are TGTGCCTGGCATAACAGGGGGCGGACTGAAGCTTTCTTT. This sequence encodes CAWHNRGRTEAFF.

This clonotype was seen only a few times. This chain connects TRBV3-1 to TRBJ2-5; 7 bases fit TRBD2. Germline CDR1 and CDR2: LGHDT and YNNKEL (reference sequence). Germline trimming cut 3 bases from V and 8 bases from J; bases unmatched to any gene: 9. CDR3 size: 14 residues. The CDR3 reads CASSQSGTPGTQYF. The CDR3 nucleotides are TGTGCCAGCAGCCAGAGCGGGACCCCCGGTACCCAGTACTTC.

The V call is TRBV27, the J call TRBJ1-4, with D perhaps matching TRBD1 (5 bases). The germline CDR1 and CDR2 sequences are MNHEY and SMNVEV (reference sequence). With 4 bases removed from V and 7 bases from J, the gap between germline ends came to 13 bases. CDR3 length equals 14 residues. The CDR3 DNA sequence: TGTGCCAGCAGTTCACCGGGACGAGTTGAAAAACTGTTTTTT. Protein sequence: CASSSPGRVEKLFF. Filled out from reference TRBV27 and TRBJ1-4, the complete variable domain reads EAQVTQNPRYLITVTGKKLTVTCSQNMNHEYMSWYRQDPGLGLRQIYYSMNVEVTDKGDVPEGYKVSRKEKRNFPLILESPSPNQTSLYFCASSSPGRVEKLFFGSGTQLSVL.

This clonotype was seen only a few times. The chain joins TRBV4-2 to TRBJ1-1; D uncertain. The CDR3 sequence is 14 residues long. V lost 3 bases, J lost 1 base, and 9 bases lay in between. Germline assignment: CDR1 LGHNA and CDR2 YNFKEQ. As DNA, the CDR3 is TGTGCCAGCAGCCAGAGATATTCGAACACTGAAGCTTTCTTT. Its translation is CASSQRYSNTEAFF.